The 20 T cell receptor beta chains given below trace back to one sample, sequenced in a study of cytomegalovirus exposure and HLA in healthy donors. This table comes from immunoSEQ multiplex PCR, and its TCRdb copy is limited to in-frame clones, with some not included. The data hold under 200,000 clones, with about 81% observed a single time. The sequencing sample was made of PBMCs. The receptors were gathered from a woman in her 30s in good health and CMV-seronegative.

This clone was counted only a few times. The V gene is TRBV9, the J gene TRBJ2-7; 11 bases are shared with TRBD1. Germline lookup yields CDR1 SGDLS and CDR2 YYNGEE. Unmatched junction bases numbered 2, after V lost 4 bases and J lost 2 bases. The CDR3 sequence is 14 residues long. CDR3 bases: TGTGCCAGCAGCTTGGGACAGGGGGCCTACGAGCAGTACTTC. Translation gives CASSLGQGAYEQYF.

The gene calls are TRBV15 and TRBJ1-3, with D possibly being TRBD1 (5 bases). Deletions cut 3 bases from V and 0 bases from J, with 15 bases between. The CDR3 spans 17 residues. In germline, CDR1 is LNHNV, CDR2 YYDKDF (reference sequence). CDR3 in amino acids: CATSREKTGVSGNTIYF. CDR3 nucleotide sequence: TGTGCCACCAGCAGGGAAAAAACGGGGGTCTCTGGAAACACCATATATTTT.

This rearrangement joins TRBV6-1 to TRBJ2-7; weak D call: TRBD2 (5 bases). Per the germline V gene, CDR1 is MNHNS and CDR2 is SASEGT. The CDR3 length is 12 residues. Deletions cut 6 bases from V and 3 bases from J, with 9 bases between. CDR3 nucleotides: TGTGCCAGCAGCGGGGAGTACTACGAGCAGTACTTC. This encodes CASSGEYYEQYF.

The chain recombines TRBV9 with TRBJ2-1; 11 positions agree with TRBD2. The V gene end was trimmed by 2 bases and the J gene end by 10 bases; junction bases not matched to a gene: 8. Germline V CDR1 and CDR2: SGDLS, YYNGEE. CDR3 size: 15 residues. The CDR3 sequence is CASSVGLAGGGEQFF. CDR3 bases: TGTGCCAGCAGCGTTGGCCTAGCGGGGGGAGGAGAGCAGTTCTTC.

This chain uses TRBV18 with TRBJ1-5; no clear D gene. V lost 2 bases and J 3 bases, leaving 5 bases between the germline ends. CDR1 is KGHSH, CDR2 LQKENI, per germline. CDR3 length: 13 amino acids. The CDR3 reads CASSPALNQPQHF. The CDR3 region has the DNA TGTGCCAGCTCACCAGCACTCAATCAGCCCCAGCATTTT.

V gene TRBV7-2 combines with J gene TRBJ2-7, with TRBD2 matching over 11 bases. CDR1 is SGHTA, CDR2 FQGNSA, per germline. The V gene end was trimmed by 4 bases and the J gene end by 6 bases; junction bases not matched to a gene: 8. This CDR3 contains 15 residues. The CDR3 DNA reads TGTGCCAGCAGCTCATTTAGCGGGAGGGCCACCGAGCAGTACTTC. Translating gives CASSSFSGRATEQYF.

This sequence joins TRBV6-5 and TRBJ1-2; D unclear. The CDR3 has 12 amino acids. V was pared by 4 bases and J by 11 bases, with 14 bases between. CDR1 MNHEY and CDR2 SVGAGI come from the germline V gene. The CDR3 coding sequence is TGTGCCAGCAGTTTTGGACCCACGGGGTACACCTTC. It codes for CASSFGPTGYTF.

The rearrangement uses TRBV28 and TRBJ2-7; 8 bases agree with TRBD2. V was clipped by 5 bases and J by 1 base; unmatched bases: 7. Germline loops: CDR1 MDHEN, CDR2 SYDVKM. CDR3 length equals 15 residues. CDR3: CASSPLTGGSYEQYF. CDR3 DNA: TGTGCCAGCAGTCCTCTAACGGGGGGGTCCTACGAGCAGTACTTC.

The chain employs TRBV5-1 and TRBJ2-7; 10 nucleotides line up with TRBD1. This CDR3 has 15 amino acids. V gave up 0 bases and J gave up 5 bases; unmatched junction bases: 5. Germline V gives CDR1 SGHRS, CDR2 YFSETQ. The CDR3 here is CASSLAPGTGDEQYF. CDR3 nucleotide sequence: TGCGCCAGCAGCTTGGCCCCTGGGACAGGGGACGAGCAGTACTTC.

The genes are TRBV19 and TRBJ1-5, with D possibly being TRBD1 (6 bases). The V gene's germline CDR1 is LNHDA and CDR2 SQIVND (reference sequence). The V and J ends lost 5 bases and 0 bases respectively, with 20 bases between them. CDR3 size: 18 residues. Here the CDR3 reads CASSSQGPHSYSNQPQHF. The CDR3 nucleotides are TGTGCCAGTAGTTCTCAGGGGCCGCATTCCTATAGCAATCAGCCCCAGCATTTT.

The chain joins TRBV7-9 to TRBJ2-7, with D tentatively TRBD1 (5 bases). This CDR3 is 12 amino acids long. V lost 6 bases, J lost 11 bases, and 17 bases lay in between. From germline, CDR1 is SEHNR and CDR2 FQNEAQ (reference sequence). CDR3 bases: TGTGCCAGCAGTCTTCCAGGGTACAGCGAGTACTTC. Its translation is CASSLPGYSEYF.

This sequence joins TRBV4-1 and TRBJ1-4, with D possibly TRBD1 on 6 matching bases. Trimming removed 8 bases at V and 8 bases at J, with 15 bases between. The CDR3 runs 13 residues. Germline V CDR1 and CDR2: MGHRA, YSYEKL. In nucleotides, the CDR3 is TGCGCCAGCCCCCAGGGGAAAGGGGAAAAACTGTTTTTT. Protein sequence: CASPQGKGEKLFF.

Remarks on this clone: One end of the junction is discordant with germline, which a read error may explain. The V gene is TRBV7-9, the J gene TRBJ2-5; D not certain. The CDR3 loop spans 11 amino acids. CDR1 is SEHNR and CDR2 is FQNEAQ in the germline V gene (reference sequence). CDR3 sequence: CASSLLENQYF. CDR3 sequence (DNA): TGTGCCAGCAGCTTACTGGAGAACCAGTACTTC.

This clone was detected only once. The CDR3 bases are TGTGCCTGGAGTTTCAATCGGGGTACGCAGTATTTT. Amino acids: CAWSFNRGTQYF. This chain uses TRBV30 with TRBJ2-3, with a tentative D call TRBD2 (5 bases). CDR1 and CDR2 (germline): GTSNPN, SVGIG (reference sequence). The CDR3 has 12 residues. V lost 2 bases and J lost 8, with 11 bases in between.

The rearrangement joins TRBV6-5 to TRBJ1-2, with TRBD1 identical over 10 bases. CDR3 length equals 15 residues. Germline V CDR1 and CDR2: MNHEY, SVGAGI. The J segment lost 1 base and the V segment lost 6 bases, leaving 5 bases of the junction unmatched. The CDR3: CASRLDRGFNYGYTF. CDR3 in DNA: TGTGCCAGCAGACTGGACAGGGGGTTTAACTATGGCTACACCTTC.

The chain couples TRBV6-5 to TRBJ2-5, with 13 bases matching TRBD2. Germline-derived CDR1 and CDR2 are MNHEY and SVGAGI. The V and J ends lost 5 bases and 3 bases, in that order; junction bases with no gene match: 3. The CDR3 runs 15 residues. In nucleotides, the CDR3 is TGTGCCAGCAGTCACGGACTAGCGGGAGAAGAGACCCAGTACTTC. Translated, it gives CASSHGLAGEETQYF.

The count of this clone is one. This rearrangement joins TRBV6-1 to TRBJ2-7; 9 bases map to TRBD2. This CDR3 contains 14 residues. V lost 7 bases, J lost 4 bases, and 8 bases stayed unmatched. The germline gives CDR1 MNHNS, CDR2 SASEGT. CDR3 DNA sequence: TGTGCCAGCATTAGGACTAGCGTGGTATACGAGCAGTACTTC. Translated, it gives CASIRTSVVYEQYF.

V usage is TRBV2 and J usage is TRBJ1-1; D call uncertain. The CDR3 is 16 amino acids. V was cut by 0 bases and J by 7 bases, with 18 bases left in between. Germline CDR1 and CDR2: SNHLY and FYNNEI. CDR3 nucleotides: TGTGCCAGCAGTGAAGCTTTGGGCGGCCGACGGGGTGAAGCTTTCTTT. Amino acids: CASSEALGGRRGEAFF. The variable domain in full, with the rest retrieved from reference TRBV2 and TRBJ1-1, is EPEVTQTPSHQVTQMGQEVILRCVPISNHLYFYWYRQILGQKVEFLVSFYNNEISEKSEIFDDQFSVERPDGSNFTLKIRSTKLEDSAMYFCASSEALGGRRGEAFFGQGTRLTVV.

This sequence joins TRBV19 and TRBJ2-7; 10 bases agree with TRBD1. The CDR3 is 14 amino acids. Germline values: CDR1 LNHDA, CDR2 SQIVND (reference sequence). Trimming cost V 5 bases and J 5 bases; bases outside gene matches: 6. This CDR3 reads CASSPYDRGHEQYF. DNA of the CDR3: TGTGCCAGTAGTCCCTACGACAGGGGGCACGAGCAGTACTTC.

The CDR3 DNA is TGTGCCAGCGCCGCCGGGACAGGGTTCGAGCAGTACTTC. It codes for CASAAGTGFEQYF. V and J are TRBV6-1 and TRBJ2-7; 9 bases fit TRBD1. The CDR3 is 13 amino acids. The germline V gene has CDR1 MNHNS and CDR2 SASEGT. Trimming removed 8 bases from V and 6 bases from J; junction bases left unmatched: 8.